This paragraph covers one T cell receptor beta chain sequence. Its antigen is undetermined. These data originate in a study of early T cells in non-severe SARS-CoV-2 infection. About the research overall: Sequencing targeted bulk RNA from unsorted whole blood, leaving chains unpaired.

Unique molecular identifiers (one per individual cDNA molecule) were attached. One entry per CDR3 protein, called by TCRdb with MiXCR from the 5' RACE reads. The sample shows tens of thousands of distinct CDR3 sequences, roughly 5.5% of them seen only once. Study results and caveats: Matching against VDJdb likely underestimated virus-specific expansions, favoring anti-spike CD8.

The germline V gene encodes CDR1 SGHAT and CDR2 FQNNGV. The CDR3 runs 16 residues. V lost 4 bases to trimming and J lost 1 base, with 16 bases between them. The sample was whole blood. This sequence originates from an adult who was a healthcare worker with PCR-confirmed SARS-CoV-2 infection or an uninfected control (not recorded which). The chain employs TRBV11-2 and TRBJ2-5; a weak D match, TRBD2 (7 bases). The DNA for the CDR3 is TGTGCCAGCAGCTCGGGTGCGGGGGCCCTCCAAGAGACCCAGTACTTC. Protein: CASSSGAGALQETQYF.